This is a list of T cell receptor beta chains from one sample in a study of control samples from healthy donors and cancer patients. Some clones are missing from TCRdb's copy, which holds only in-frame ones; the method was immunoSEQ multiplex PCR. This sample has approximately 69,000 clones, with around 90% found just once. Sequencing was done on a sample of PBMCs. The source of these receptors is a man in his sixties with colorectal cancer. The CDR3 runs from the conserved cysteine through the conserved F or W. A D gene is named only where the DNA matches it firmly. The listing skips clone size in some rows; elsewhere it reads once, few, many or a size class.

TRBV25-1,14,-,TRBJ2-1,TRBD1,TGTGCCAGCAGGCGGGACAGGCCATCCGATGAGCAGTTCTTC,CASRRDRPSDEQFF
TRBV11-3,15,-,TRBJ2-1,TRBD2,TGTGCCAGCAGCTCCCATAGCGGGGGTGTAAATGAGCAGTTCTTC,CASSSHSGGVNEQFF
TRBV6-5,15,-,TRBJ2-6,-,TGTGCCAGCAGTTACGGGGGGCGCGGGGCCAACGTCCTGACTTTC,CASSYGGRGANVLTF
TRBV4-2,14,-,TRBJ2-7,TRBD2,TGTGCCAGCAGCCAGGCTAGCGGGTCCTACGAGCAGTACTTC,CASSQASGSYEQYF
TRBV6-5,13,-,TRBJ1-6,-,TGTGCCAGCAGTTACCGACAGTTCTCACCCCTCCACTTT,CASSYRQFSPLHF
TRBV4-1,15,-,TRBJ1-5,TRBD1,TGCGCCAGCAGCCCGACAGGGGGTGACAATCAGCCCCAGCATTTT,CASSPTGGDNQPQHF
TRBV5-5,14,-,TRBJ2-7,TRBD1,TGTGCCAGCAGCTTGCGGGACAGGGCGTACGAGCAGTACTTC,CASSLRDRAYEQYF
TRBV19,16,once,TRBJ2-1,TRBD2,TGTGCCAGTAGTATAGGAGGGCGGGGGGTCATCAATGAGCAGTTCTTC,CASSIGGRGVINEQFF
TRBV24-1,19,-,TRBJ2-1,TRBD2,TGTGCCACCAGTGATCCCCCCGGGACTAGCGGGGGGAACTACAATGAGCAGTTCTTC,CATSDPPGTSGGNYNEQFF
TRBV4-1,18,-,TRBJ2-1,-,TGCGCCAGCAGCCAACCGATATTTGGGAGGTCTGGGGGTCATGAGCAGTTCTTC,CASSQPIFGRSGGHEQFF